This TCR beta chain comes out of a study of blood T cell repertoires in COVID-19. Study context: There were acute and convalescent COVID-19 samples, and they came from the United States, Italy and Spain.

Per the study methods: Cell counts per sample came from amplifying reference gene primers. The data were produced by immunoSEQ multiplex PCR, yet TCRdb's version contains in-frame clones alone and is incomplete. The V and J calls and clone size are taken from that table; D and trimming were inferred from the DNA. The sample records fewer than 650,000 clones, around nine tenths being singletons. Enrolment of Seattle patients took place during active infection, and they were followed longitudinally. V lost 1 base and J lost 3, with 17 bases in between. The CDR3 loop spans 17 amino acids. Looked up from germline, CDR1 is KGHSH and CDR2 is LQKENI.

The TCR originated in a woman aged 45-59 years with COVID-19, enrolled during active disease. This rearrangement joins TRBV18 to TRBJ2-3; tentative D call: TRBD1 (5 bases). Input material: peripheral blood. The CDR3 bases are TGTGCCAGCTCACCACAACACGCGACAGTACGAACAGATACGCAGTATTTT. Translated: CASSPQHATVRTDTQYF.